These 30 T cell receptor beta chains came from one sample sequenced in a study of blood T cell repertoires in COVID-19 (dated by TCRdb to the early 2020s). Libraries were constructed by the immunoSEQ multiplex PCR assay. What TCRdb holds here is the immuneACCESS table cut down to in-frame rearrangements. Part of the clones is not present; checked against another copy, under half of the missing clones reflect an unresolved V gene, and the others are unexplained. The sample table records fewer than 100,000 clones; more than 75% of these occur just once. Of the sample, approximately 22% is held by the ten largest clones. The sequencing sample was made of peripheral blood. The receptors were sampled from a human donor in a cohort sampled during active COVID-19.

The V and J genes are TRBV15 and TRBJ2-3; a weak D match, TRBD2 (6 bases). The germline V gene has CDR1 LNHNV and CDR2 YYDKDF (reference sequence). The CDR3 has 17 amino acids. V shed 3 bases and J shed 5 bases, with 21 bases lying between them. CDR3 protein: CATSRGDSGGPGDTQYF. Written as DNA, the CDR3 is TGTGCCACCAGCAGGGGAGATAGCGGAGGGCCGGGAGATACGCAGTATTTT.

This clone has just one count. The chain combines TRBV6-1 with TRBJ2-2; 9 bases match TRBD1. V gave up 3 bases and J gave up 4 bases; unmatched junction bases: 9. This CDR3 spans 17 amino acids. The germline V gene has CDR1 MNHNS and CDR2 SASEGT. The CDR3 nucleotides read TGTGCCAGCAGTGAGAGACCGGGACAGGGCGGCACCGGGGAGCTGTTTTTT. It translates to CASSERPGQGGTGELFF.

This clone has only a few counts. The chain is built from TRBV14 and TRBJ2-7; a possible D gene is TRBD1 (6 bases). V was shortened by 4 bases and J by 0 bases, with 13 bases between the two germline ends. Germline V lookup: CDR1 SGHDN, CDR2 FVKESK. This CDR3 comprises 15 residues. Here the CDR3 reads CASSLWTESSYEQYF. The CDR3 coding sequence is TGTGCCAGCAGCCTCTGGACAGAGAGCTCCTACGAGCAGTACTTC.

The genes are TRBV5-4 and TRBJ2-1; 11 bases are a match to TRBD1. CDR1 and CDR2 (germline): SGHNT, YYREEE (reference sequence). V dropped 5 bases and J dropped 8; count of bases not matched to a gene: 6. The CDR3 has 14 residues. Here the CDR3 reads CASRDGTGGHEQFF. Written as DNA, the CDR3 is TGTGCCAGCAGGGACGGGACAGGGGGTCATGAGCAGTTCTTC.

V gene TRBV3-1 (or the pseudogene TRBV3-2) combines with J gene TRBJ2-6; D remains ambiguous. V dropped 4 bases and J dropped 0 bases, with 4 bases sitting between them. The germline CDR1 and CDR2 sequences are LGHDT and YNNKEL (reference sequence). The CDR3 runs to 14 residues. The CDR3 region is CASSRSSGANVLTF. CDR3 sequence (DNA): TGTGCCAGCAGCCGTAGCTCTGGGGCCAACGTCCTGACTTTC.

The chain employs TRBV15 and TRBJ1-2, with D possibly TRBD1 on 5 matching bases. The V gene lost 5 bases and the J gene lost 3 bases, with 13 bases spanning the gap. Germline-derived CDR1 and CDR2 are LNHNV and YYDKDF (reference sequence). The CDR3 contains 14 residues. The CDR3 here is CATSEPGHHYGYTF. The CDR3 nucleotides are TGTGCCACCAGCGAACCAGGACATCACTATGGCTACACCTTC.

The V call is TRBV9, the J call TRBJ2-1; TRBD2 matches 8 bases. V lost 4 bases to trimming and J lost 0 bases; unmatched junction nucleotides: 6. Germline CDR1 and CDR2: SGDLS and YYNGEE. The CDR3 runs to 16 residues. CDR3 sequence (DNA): TGTGCCAGCAGCCCCGATAGCGGGATCTCCTACAATGAGCAGTTCTTC. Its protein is CASSPDSGISYNEQFF.

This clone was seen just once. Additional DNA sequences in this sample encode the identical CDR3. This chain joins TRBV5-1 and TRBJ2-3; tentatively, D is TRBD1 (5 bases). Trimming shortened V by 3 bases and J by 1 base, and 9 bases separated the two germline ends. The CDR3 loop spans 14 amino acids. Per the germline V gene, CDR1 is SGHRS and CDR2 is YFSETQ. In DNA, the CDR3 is TGCGCCAGCAGCTCCGGACAACGCACAGATACGCAGTATTTT. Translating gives CASSSGQRTDTQYF.

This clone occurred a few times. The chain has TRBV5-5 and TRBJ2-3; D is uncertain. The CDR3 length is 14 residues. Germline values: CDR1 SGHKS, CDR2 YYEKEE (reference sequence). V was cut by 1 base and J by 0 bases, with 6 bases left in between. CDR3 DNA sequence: TGTGCCAGCAGCTTGATTACTAGCACAGATACGCAGTATTTT. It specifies CASSLITSTDTQYF.

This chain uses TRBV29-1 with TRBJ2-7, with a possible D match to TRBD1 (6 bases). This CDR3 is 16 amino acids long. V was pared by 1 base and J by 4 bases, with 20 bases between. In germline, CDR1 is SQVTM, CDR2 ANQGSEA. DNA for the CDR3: TGCAGCGTTGAAGGCGTGGGAAAGACAGGCCCATACGAGCAGTACTTC. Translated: CSVEGVGKTGPYEQYF.

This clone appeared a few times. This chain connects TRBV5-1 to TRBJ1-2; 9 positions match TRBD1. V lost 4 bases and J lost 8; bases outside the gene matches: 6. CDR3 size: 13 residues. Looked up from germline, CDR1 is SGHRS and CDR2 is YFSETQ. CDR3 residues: CASSEGQGGGYTF. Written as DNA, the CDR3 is TGCGCCAGCAGCGAGGGACAGGGAGGGGGCTACACCTTC.

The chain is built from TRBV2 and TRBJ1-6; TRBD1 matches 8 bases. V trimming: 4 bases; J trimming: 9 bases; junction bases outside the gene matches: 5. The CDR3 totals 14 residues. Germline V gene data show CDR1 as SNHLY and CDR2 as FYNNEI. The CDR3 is CASSGQGKGSPLHF. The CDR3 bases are TGTGCCAGCAGTGGACAGGGGAAAGGTTCACCCCTCCACTTT. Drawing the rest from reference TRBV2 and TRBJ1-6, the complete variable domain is EPEVTQTPSHQVTQMGQEVILRCVPISNHLYFYWYRQILGQKVEFLVSFYNNEISEKSEIFDDQFSVERPDGSNFTLKIRSTKLEDSAMYFCASSGQGKGSPLHFGNGTRLTVT.

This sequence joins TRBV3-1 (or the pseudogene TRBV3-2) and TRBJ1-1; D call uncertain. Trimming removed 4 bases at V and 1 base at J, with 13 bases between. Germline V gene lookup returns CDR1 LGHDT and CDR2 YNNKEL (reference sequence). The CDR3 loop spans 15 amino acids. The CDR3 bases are TGTGCCAGCAGCCTCCGCGGAGGGAGGAACACTGAAGCTTTCTTT. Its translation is CASSLRGGRNTEAFF.

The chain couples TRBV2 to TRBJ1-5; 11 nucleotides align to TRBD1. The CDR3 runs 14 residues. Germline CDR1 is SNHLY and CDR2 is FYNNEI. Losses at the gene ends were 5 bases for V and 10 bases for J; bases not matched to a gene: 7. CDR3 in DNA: TGTGCCAGCAGTCCCGGGACAGGGGGGTTTCCCCAGCATTTT. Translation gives CASSPGTGGFPQHF.

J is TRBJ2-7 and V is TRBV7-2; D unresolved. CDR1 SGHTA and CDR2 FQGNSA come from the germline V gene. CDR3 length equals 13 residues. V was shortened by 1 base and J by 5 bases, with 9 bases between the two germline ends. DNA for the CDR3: TGTGCCAGCAGCTTAGGACACGGCGACGAGCAGTACTTC. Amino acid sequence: CASSLGHGDEQYF.

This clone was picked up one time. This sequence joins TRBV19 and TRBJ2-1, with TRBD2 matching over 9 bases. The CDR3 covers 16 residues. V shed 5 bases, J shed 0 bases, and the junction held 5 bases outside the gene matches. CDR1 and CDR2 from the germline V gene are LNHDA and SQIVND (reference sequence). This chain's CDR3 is CASSWAAGGSYNEQFF. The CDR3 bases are TGTGCCAGTAGTTGGGCAGCGGGGGGCTCCTACAATGAGCAGTTCTTC.

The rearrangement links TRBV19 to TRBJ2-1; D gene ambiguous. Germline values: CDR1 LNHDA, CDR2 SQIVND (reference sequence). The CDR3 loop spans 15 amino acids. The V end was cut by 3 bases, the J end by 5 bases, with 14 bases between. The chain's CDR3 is CASSINGFSHNEQFF. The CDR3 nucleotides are TGTGCCAGTAGTATCAACGGGTTTTCGCACAATGAGCAGTTCTTC.

For the CDR3, the DNA is TGCAGCGTTGTCTCGCGGGAGGCCGACACCGGGGAGCTGTTTTTT. Its translation is CSVVSREADTGELFF. The V gene is TRBV29-1, the J gene TRBJ2-2; 8 bases map to TRBD2. The CDR3 spans 15 residues. The ends lost 4 bases at V and 3 bases at J; junction bases unmatched: 7. The germline V gene encodes CDR1 SQVTM and CDR2 ANQGSEA.

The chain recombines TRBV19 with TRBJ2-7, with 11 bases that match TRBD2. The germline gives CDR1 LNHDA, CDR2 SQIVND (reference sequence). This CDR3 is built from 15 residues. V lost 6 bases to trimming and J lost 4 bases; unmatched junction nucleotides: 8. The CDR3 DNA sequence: TGTGCCAGTAGGCCGACTAGCGGGATTGGGTACGAGCAGTACTTC. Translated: CASRPTSGIGYEQYF.

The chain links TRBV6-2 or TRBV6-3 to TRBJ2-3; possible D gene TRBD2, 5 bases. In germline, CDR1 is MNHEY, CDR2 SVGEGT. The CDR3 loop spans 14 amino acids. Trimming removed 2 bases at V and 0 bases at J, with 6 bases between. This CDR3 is CASSYRRSTDTQYF. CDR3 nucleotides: TGTGCCAGCAGTTACCGGAGGAGCACAGATACGCAGTATTTT.

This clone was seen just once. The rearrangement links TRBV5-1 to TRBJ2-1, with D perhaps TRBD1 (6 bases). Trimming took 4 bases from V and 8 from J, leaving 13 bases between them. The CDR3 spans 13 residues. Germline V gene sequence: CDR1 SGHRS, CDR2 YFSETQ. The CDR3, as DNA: TGCGCCAGCAGCGGGGGCCGTGGAGATGAGCAGTTCTTC. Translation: CASSGGRGDEQFF. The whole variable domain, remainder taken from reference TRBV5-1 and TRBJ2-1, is KAGVTQTPRYLIKTRGQQVTLSCSPISGHRSVSWYQQTPGQGLQFLFEYFSETQRNKGNFPGRFSGRQFSNSRSEMNVSTLELGDSALYLCASSGGRGDEQFFGPGTRLTVL.

The chain's CDR3 is CASSQRSGDTQYF. The CDR3 region has the DNA TGCGCCAGCAGCCAACGCTCGGGGGATACGCAGTATTTT. The chain carries TRBV5-1 and TRBJ2-3; D may be TRBD2 (5 bases). Germline loops: CDR1 SGHRS, CDR2 YFSETQ. This CDR3 has 13 amino acids. V lost 4 bases, J lost 6 bases, and 12 bases lay in between.

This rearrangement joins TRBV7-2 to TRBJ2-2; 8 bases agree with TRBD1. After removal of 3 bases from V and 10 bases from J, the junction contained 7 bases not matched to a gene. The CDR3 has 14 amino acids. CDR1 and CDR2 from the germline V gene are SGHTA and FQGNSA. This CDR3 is CASSLDREGKELFF. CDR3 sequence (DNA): TGTGCCAGCAGCTTGGACAGGGAAGGAAAGGAGCTGTTTTTT. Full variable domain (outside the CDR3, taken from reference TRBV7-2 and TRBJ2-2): GAGVSQSPSNKVTEKGKDVELRCDPISGHTALYWYRQSLGQGLEFLIYFQGNSAPDKSGLPSDRFSAERTGGSVSTLTIQRTQQEDSAVYLCASSLDREGKELFFGEGSRLTVL.

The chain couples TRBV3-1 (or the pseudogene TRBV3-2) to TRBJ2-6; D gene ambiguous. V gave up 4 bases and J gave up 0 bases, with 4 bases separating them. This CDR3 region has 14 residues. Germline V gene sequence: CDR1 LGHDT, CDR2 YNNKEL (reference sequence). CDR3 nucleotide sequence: TGTGCCAGCAGCCTCAACTCTGGGGCCAACGTCCTGACTTTC. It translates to CASSLNSGANVLTF.

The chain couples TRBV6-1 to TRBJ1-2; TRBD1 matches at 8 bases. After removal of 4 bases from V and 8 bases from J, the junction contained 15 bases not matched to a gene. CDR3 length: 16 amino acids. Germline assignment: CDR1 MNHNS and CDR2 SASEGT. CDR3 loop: CASSVGLNDRGAGYTF. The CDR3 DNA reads TGTGCCAGCAGTGTGGGACTCAATGACAGGGGTGCGGGCTACACCTTC.

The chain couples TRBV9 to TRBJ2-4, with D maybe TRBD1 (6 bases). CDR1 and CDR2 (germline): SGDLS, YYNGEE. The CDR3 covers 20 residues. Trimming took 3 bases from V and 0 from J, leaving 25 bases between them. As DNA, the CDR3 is TGTGCCAGCAGCGCCAACCCACCTACCCCGGGACACCTAGCCAAAAACATTCAGTACTTC. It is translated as CASSANPPTPGHLAKNIQYF.

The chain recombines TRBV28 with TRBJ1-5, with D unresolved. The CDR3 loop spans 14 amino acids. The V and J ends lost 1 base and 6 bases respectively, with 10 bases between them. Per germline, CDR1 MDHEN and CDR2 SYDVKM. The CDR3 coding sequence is TGTGCCAGCAGTTTATCCGGGGAAGGTCAGCCCCAGCATTTT. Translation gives CASSLSGEGQPQHF.

The CDR3 DNA follows: TGTGCCAGCAGCCATCCCGTGGGACTAGCGGGAGGGACAGATACGCAGTATTTT. Its protein is CASSHPVGLAGGTDTQYF. This chain links TRBV4-2 with TRBJ2-3; TRBD2 agrees at 16 bases. The germline V gene encodes CDR1 LGHNA and CDR2 YNFKEQ. Unmatched junction bases numbered 6, after V lost 3 bases and J lost 3 bases. This CDR3 is 18 amino acids long.

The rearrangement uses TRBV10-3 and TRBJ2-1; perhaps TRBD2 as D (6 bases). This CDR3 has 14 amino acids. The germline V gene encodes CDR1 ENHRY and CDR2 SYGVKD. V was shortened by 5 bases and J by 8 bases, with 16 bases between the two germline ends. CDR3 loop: CAISLARGGDEQFF. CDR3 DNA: TGTGCCATCAGTCTAGCGAGAGGCGGCGATGAGCAGTTCTTC.

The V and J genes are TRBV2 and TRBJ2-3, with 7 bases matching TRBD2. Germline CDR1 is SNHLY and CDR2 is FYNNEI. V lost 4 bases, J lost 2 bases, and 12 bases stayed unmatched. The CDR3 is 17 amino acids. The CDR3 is CASSVLGGRGYTDTQYF. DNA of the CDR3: TGTGCCAGCAGTGTTTTAGGAGGGAGGGGATACACAGATACGCAGTATTTT.